This T cell receptor beta chain derives from a study of shared clonotypes between healthy human individuals. Terminally differentiated effector memory CD45RA+ cells were left out of the naive CD8 fraction, which was CD45RO-negative and positively selected for CCR7. Donors had no recently reported acute infections or vaccinations and were HIV-negative. Sequencing used immunoSEQ multiplex PCR; TCRdb keeps in-frame clones, though not all of them. Of about 2 million clones in the sample, about 94% were seen once. Trimming took off 0 bases at V and 0 bases at J, with 12 bases between the two ends. The CDR3 loop spans 16 amino acids. The germline V gene encodes CDR1 SQVTM and CDR2 ANQGSEA.

The sequence was obtained from a man aged 18 to 29 in good health. The sequenced sample was naive CD8+ T cells sorted from blood. The chain links TRBV29-1 to TRBJ1-5; D is possibly TRBD1 (5 bases). In DNA form, the CDR3 reads TGCAGCGTTGAAGATAGTCAGGGAAATAGCAATCAGCCCCAGCATTTT. Its protein is CSVEDSQGNSNQPQHF.